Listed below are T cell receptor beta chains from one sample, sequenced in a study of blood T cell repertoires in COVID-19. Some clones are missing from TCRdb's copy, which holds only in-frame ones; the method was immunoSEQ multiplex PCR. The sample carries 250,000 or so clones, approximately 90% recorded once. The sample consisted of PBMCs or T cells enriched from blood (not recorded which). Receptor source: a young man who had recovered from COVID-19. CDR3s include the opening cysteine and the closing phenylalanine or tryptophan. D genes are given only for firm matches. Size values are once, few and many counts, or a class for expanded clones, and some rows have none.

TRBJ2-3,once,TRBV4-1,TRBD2,TGCGCCAGCCGTAGCGGGCCCCTTCGCACAGATACGCAGTATTTT,CASRSGPLRTDTQYF
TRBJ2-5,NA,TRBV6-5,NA,TGTGCCAGCAACCCTCGGACAGCCCAAGAGACCCAGTACTTC,CASNPRTAQETQYF
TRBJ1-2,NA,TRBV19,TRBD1,TGTGCCAGTACAGACAGGGGGGGAGGAAGCTATGGCTACACCTTC,CASTDRGGGSYGYTF
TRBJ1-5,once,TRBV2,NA,TGTGCCAGCAGTGGGGGAGCGTATCAGCCCCAGCATTTT,CASSGGAYQPQHF
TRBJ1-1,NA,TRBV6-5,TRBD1,TGTGCCAGCACCCAGACAGGGGGAATTGGCACTGAAGCTTTCTTT,CASTQTGGIGTEAFF
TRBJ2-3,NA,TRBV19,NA,TGTGCCAGTAGTACCCCCGGGGAGGGCACAGATACGCAGTATTTT,CASSTPGEGTDTQYF
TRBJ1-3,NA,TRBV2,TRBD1,TGTGCCAGCAGTAAGGACAGGGATGGAAACACCATATATTTT,CASSKDRDGNTIYF
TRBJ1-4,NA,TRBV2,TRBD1,TGTGCCAGCAGTGTTTTCCAGGGGGCGGGTGAAAAACTGTTTTTT,CASSVFQGAGEKLFF
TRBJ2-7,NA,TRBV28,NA,TGTGCCAGCAGACAACTTAGCGGCACCTACGAGCAGTACTTC,CASRQLSGTYEQYF
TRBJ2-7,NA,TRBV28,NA,TGTGCCAGCCTCAGCGGAAAGGAAAAATACGAGCAGTACTTC,CASLSGKEKYEQYF
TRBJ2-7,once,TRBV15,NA,TGTGCCACCAGCAGGGGGGCTAGAGTTGACGAGCAGTACTTC,CATSRGARVDEQYF
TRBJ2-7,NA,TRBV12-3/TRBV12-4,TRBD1,TGTGCCAGCAGTTTGACAGGGGGCTACGAGCAGTACTTC,CASSLTGGYEQYF
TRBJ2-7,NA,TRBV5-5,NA,TGTGCCAGCAGCTTCCATCACAGGGAAACCACCTACGAGCAGTACTTC,CASSFHHRETTYEQYF
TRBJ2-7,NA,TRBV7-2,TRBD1,TGTGCCAGCAGCTTAGGCCAGGGGGCCGGAGAGCAGTACTTC,CASSLGQGAGEQYF
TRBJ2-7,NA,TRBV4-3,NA,TGCGCCAGCAGCCACACGAAGACAGAGTCCTACGAGCAGTACTTC,CASSHTKTESYEQYF
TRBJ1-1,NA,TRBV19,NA,TGTGCCAGTAGCCCCTTCGGGGGTATGGGGACTGAAGCTTTCTTT,CASSPFGGMGTEAFF
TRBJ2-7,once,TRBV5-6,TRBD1,TGTGCCAGCAGCTCCGGCTGGGGACAGGGTACCTACGAGCAGTACTTC,CASSSGWGQGTYEQYF
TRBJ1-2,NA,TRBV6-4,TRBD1,TGTGCCAGCAGCGGGGACGGGGACAGGGGTTACGGCTACACCTTC,CASSGDGDRGYGYTF
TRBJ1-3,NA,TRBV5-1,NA,TGCGCCAGCAGCTTTGGGACACCGAACTCTGGAAACACCATATATTTT,CASSFGTPNSGNTIYF
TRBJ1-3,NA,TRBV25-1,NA,TGTGCCAGCAGTGAATATCGTCAGGCCGACACCATATATTTT,CASSEYRQADTIYF
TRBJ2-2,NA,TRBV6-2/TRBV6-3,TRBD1,TGTGCCAGCAGTCCCGACAGGGCGAACTTGCCCGTGGAGCTGTTTTTT,CASSPDRANLPVELFF
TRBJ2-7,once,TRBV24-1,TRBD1,TGTGCCACCAGTGATTCTAACAGGGGGCTCTACGAGCAGTACTTC,CATSDSNRGLYEQYF
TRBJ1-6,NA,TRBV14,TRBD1,TGTGCCAGCAGCCCCGACAGGGGAAGCTCCTATAATTCACCCCTCCACTTT,CASSPDRGSSYNSPLHF
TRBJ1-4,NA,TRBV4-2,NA,TGTGCCAGCAGCCAAGGACAGGCTTTTAATGAAAAACTGTTTTTT,CASSQGQAFNEKLFF
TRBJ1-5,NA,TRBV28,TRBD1,TGTGCCAGCAGTGCGCGGACAGGGGGGGGGAGGCCCCAGCATTTT,CASSARTGGGRPQHF
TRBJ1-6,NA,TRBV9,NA,TGTGCCAGCAGCGTTGGGGAGGGGACGGCTTCACCCCTCCACTTT,CASSVGEGTASPLHF
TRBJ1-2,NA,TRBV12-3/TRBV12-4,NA,TGTGCCAGCACCCTCACCCTCGGGGATGGCTACACCTTC,CASTLTLGDGYTF
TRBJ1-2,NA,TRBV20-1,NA,TGCAGTGCTAGAGATAATCAGGGCTACACCTTC,CSARDNQGYTF
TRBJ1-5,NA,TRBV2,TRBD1,TGTGCCAGCAGTGAGGGGAGGACAGGGGGCGAAGGCAATCAGCCCCAGCATTTT,CASSEGRTGGEGNQPQHF
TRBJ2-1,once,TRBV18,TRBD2,TGTGCCAGCTCACCGGGACTAGCGGGAGTTGAGCAGTTCTTC,CASSPGLAGVEQFF
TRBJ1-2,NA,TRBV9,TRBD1,TGTGCCAGCAGCGTAGGGGACAGGGGCTATGGCTACACCTTC,CASSVGDRGYGYTF
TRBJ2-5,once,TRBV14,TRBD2,TGTGCCAGCAGCCAAGTAGCGGGAATGGGTCGGGGGGAGACCCAGTACTTC,CASSQVAGMGRGETQYF
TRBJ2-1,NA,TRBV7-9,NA,TGTGCCAGCACCCTCAGAAATGAGCAGTTCTTC,CASTLRNEQFF
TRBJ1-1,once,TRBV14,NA,TGTGCCAGCAGCCAAGAAAGGGGACTCAACACTGAAGCTTTCTTT,CASSQERGLNTEAFF
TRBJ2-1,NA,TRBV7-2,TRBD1,TGTGCCAGCAGCCCAGTTATGACAGGGGGGTTCAATGAGCAGTTCTTC,CASSPVMTGGFNEQFF
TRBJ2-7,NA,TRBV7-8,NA,TGTGCCAGCAGCTTAGCGCAGGGTCCCTCCTACGAGCAGTACTTC,CASSLAQGPSYEQYF
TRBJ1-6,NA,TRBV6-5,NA,TGTGCCAGCAGCCGAGATCCAGCGGGGTATTCACCCCTCCACTTT,CASSRDPAGYSPLHF
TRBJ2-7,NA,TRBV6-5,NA,TGTGCCAGTCACACCCAGGGCTACGAGCAGTACTTC,CASHTQGYEQYF
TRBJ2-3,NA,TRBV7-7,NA,TGTGCTAGCAGCCCGAAGGGGCACACAGATACGCAGTATTTT,CASSPKGHTDTQYF
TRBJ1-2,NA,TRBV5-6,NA,TGTGCCAGCAGCTTGGTTCTAGAGAACTATGGCTACACCTTC,CASSLVLENYGYTF
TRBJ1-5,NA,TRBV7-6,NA,TGTGCCAGCGGGGAGGGAGGCAATCAGCCCCAGCATTTT,CASGEGGNQPQHF
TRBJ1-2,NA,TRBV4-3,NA,TGCGCCAGCAGCGTCCAGGAAGGGGGTGGCTACACCTTC,CASSVQEGGGYTF
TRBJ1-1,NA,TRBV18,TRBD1,TGTGCCAGCTCACGCGACACGGGACAGAAAACTGAAGCTTTCTTT,CASSRDTGQKTEAFF
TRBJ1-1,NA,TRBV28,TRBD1,TGTGCCAGCCTCACCCCACAGGGGGTCACTGAAGCTTTCTTT,CASLTPQGVTEAFF
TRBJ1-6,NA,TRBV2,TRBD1,TGTGCCAGCAGTGCTGACAGGGCAGGTAATTCACCCCTCCACTTT,CASSADRAGNSPLHF
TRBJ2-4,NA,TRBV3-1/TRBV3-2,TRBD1,TGTGCCAGCAGCCACCATCCAGAGACAGGGGGCCTTAGAGCCGAAAACATTCAGTACTTC,CASSHHPETGGLRAENIQYF
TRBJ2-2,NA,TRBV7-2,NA,TGTGCCAGCAGCCGCCCCCCGGGCACCGGGGAGCTGTTTTTT,CASSRPPGTGELFF
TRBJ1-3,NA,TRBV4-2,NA,TGTGCCAGCAGCCAGACAGGAAGCTCTGGAAACACCATATATTTT,CASSQTGSSGNTIYF
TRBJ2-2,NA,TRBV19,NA,TGTGCCAGTAGTATTAGGGGCCCCGGGGAGCTGTTTTTT,CASSIRGPGELFF
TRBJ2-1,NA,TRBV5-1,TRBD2,TGCGCCAGCAGCCAAGCGGGGGGCTCCTACAATGAGCAGTTCTTC,CASSQAGGSYNEQFF
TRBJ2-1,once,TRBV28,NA,TGTGCCAGCAGTTTCGGTGTGGGAGTCGGTTCCTACAATGAGCAGTTCTTC,CASSFGVGVGSYNEQFF
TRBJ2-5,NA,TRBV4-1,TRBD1,TGCGCCAGCAGCCAAGAGACAGGGGGCATCACCCAGTACTTC,CASSQETGGITQYF
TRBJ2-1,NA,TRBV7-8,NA,TGTGCCAGCAGCAATGATATACAGGGTCGGGACAATGAGCAGTTCTTC,CASSNDIQGRDNEQFF